A selection of T cell receptor beta chains follows, all from one sample in a study of a mutant IDH1 vaccine in newly diagnosed glioma. No antigens are known for them. Libraries were prepared by immunoSEQ multiplex PCR; TCRdb keeps only in-frame clonotypes and omits some of them. Of roughly 74,000 clones in the sample, 85% were seen once. The sequencing here drew on PBMCs, taken from a glioma patient whose treatment included an IDH1 peptide vaccine. These receptors all come from a woman aged 50 to 60 with glioma. Both conserved end residues are part of each CDR3. A D gene is named only where the DNA matches it firmly. Not every row has a clone size; where given, it reads once, few, many or a size class.

J gene: TRBJ2-3
clone size: NA
D gene: TRBD2
V gene: TRBV5-1
CDR3 DNA: TGCGCCAGCAGCTTGGTCAGCGGGAACACAGATACGCAGTATTTT
CDR3 protein: CASSLVSGNTDTQYF

J gene: TRBJ1-5
clone size: few
D gene: TRBD1
V gene: TRBV30
CDR3 DNA: TGTGCCTGGAGAGGGCGGGGAGACAGGGCCGGTAGCAATCAGCCCCAGCATTTT
CDR3 protein: CAWRGRGDRAGSNQPQHF

J gene: TRBJ1-1
clone size: NA
D gene: NA
V gene: TRBV6-6
CDR3 DNA: TGTGCCAGCAGTTACTCGGGCAGGGTGGGCACTGAAGCTTTCTTT
CDR3 protein: CASSYSGRVGTEAFF

J gene: TRBJ1-1
clone size: NA
D gene: NA
V gene: TRBV2
CDR3 DNA: TGTGCCAGCAGTGAAAGGTACAGCATGAACACTGAAGCTTTCTTT
CDR3 protein: CASSERYSMNTEAFF

J gene: TRBJ2-7
clone size: NA
D gene: NA
V gene: TRBV15
CDR3 DNA: TGTGCCACCAGCAGTCAGGGGATGCGGTCCTACGAGCAGTACTTC
CDR3 protein: CATSSQGMRSYEQYF

J gene: TRBJ1-1
clone size: NA
D gene: NA
V gene: TRBV30
CDR3 DNA: TGTGCCTGGAGTCAAAAGGGCAAGATGACTGAAGCTTTCTTT
CDR3 protein: CAWSQKGKMTEAFF

J gene: TRBJ2-7
clone size: NA
D gene: NA
V gene: TRBV7-9
CDR3 DNA: TGTGCCAGCAGGGTCCAGGGAGGTGAGCAGTACTTC
CDR3 protein: CASRVQGGEQYF

J gene: TRBJ2-7
clone size: NA
D gene: TRBD1
V gene: TRBV6-1
CDR3 DNA: TGTGCCAGCAGTGCCGGGACAGGCGACTACGAGCAGTACTTC
CDR3 protein: CASSAGTGDYEQYF

J gene: TRBJ1-4
clone size: NA
D gene: TRBD1
V gene: TRBV5-4
CDR3 DNA: TGTGCCAGCAGCCGGGGGACAGGGGGCAATACTAATGAAAAACTGTTTTTT
CDR3 protein: CASSRGTGGNTNEKLFF

J gene: TRBJ2-1
clone size: few
D gene: NA
V gene: TRBV6-5
CDR3 DNA: TGTGCCAGCAGCCGCTTTCAGGGATCCTACAATGAGCAGTTCTTC
CDR3 protein: CASSRFQGSYNEQFF

J gene: TRBJ2-7
clone size: NA
D gene: NA
V gene: TRBV6-5
CDR3 DNA: TGTGCCAGCAGTCCACTTGACTCTTCCTACGAGCAGTACTTC
CDR3 protein: CASSPLDSSYEQYF

J gene: TRBJ2-5
clone size: NA
D gene: NA
V gene: TRBV7-3
CDR3 DNA: TGTGCCAGCAGCTTAATGGGCCAGGGCCAAGAGACCCAGTACTTC
CDR3 protein: CASSLMGQGQETQYF

J gene: TRBJ2-7
clone size: NA
D gene: TRBD1
V gene: TRBV7-9
CDR3 DNA: TGTGCCAGCAGCTGGGACAGGGGGCGGGAGCAGTACTTC
CDR3 protein: CASSWDRGREQYF

J gene: TRBJ2-1
clone size: NA
D gene: TRBD2
V gene: TRBV19
CDR3 DNA: TGTGCCAGTAGTATCCGCCTAGCGGACTACAATGAGCAGTTCTTC
CDR3 protein: CASSIRLADYNEQFF

J gene: TRBJ2-5
clone size: NA
D gene: NA
V gene: TRBV18
CDR3 DNA: TGTGCCAGCTCACCGGGGGGCCAAGAGACCCAGTACTTC
CDR3 protein: CASSPGGQETQYF

J gene: TRBJ2-5
clone size: NA
D gene: NA
V gene: TRBV6-5
CDR3 DNA: TGTGCCAGCAGTTACTCTCGGGCGCAAGAGACCCAGTACTTC
CDR3 protein: CASSYSRAQETQYF

J gene: TRBJ1-1
clone size: NA
D gene: TRBD1
V gene: TRBV4-1
CDR3 DNA: TGCGCCAGCAGCCTAGGGGGCACCATGAACACTGAAGCTTTCTTT
CDR3 protein: CASSLGGTMNTEAFF

J gene: TRBJ2-1
clone size: once
D gene: TRBD1
V gene: TRBV28
CDR3 DNA: TGTGCCAGCAGCCCCGGGACAGGGAAACCCTACAATGAGCAGTTCTTC
CDR3 protein: CASSPGTGKPYNEQFF

J gene: TRBJ2-3
clone size: NA
D gene: TRBD2
V gene: TRBV12-5
CDR3 DNA: TGTGCTAGTGGTCCTGGGACTAGCGAAGTCACAGATACGCAGTATTTT
CDR3 protein: CASGPGTSEVTDTQYF

J gene: TRBJ2-1
clone size: NA
D gene: NA
V gene: TRBV28
CDR3 DNA: TGTGCCAGCAGCCGGGGAACCTACAATGAGCAGTTCTTC
CDR3 protein: CASSRGTYNEQFF

J gene: TRBJ1-3
clone size: NA
D gene: NA
V gene: TRBV6-5
CDR3 DNA: TGTGCCAGCAGTTATTACAGTCCTTCTGGAAACACCATATATTTT
CDR3 protein: CASSYYSPSGNTIYF

J gene: TRBJ2-1
clone size: NA
D gene: NA
V gene: TRBV29-1
CDR3 DNA: TGCAGCGTTCATGGCGGTTCCTACAATGAGCAGTTCTTC
CDR3 protein: CSVHGGSYNEQFF

J gene: TRBJ1-2
clone size: few
D gene: TRBD1
V gene: TRBV30
CDR3 DNA: TGTGCCCAAGACGCCTCGGGACAGACTAACTATGGCTACACCTTC
CDR3 protein: CAQDASGQTNYGYTF

J gene: TRBJ1-1
clone size: NA
D gene: TRBD1
V gene: TRBV28
CDR3 DNA: TGTGCCAGCAGTTCCCAGGGGGGGAACACTGAAGCTTTCTTT
CDR3 protein: CASSSQGGNTEAFF

J gene: TRBJ2-1
clone size: once
D gene: NA
V gene: TRBV4-1
CDR3 DNA: TGCGCCAGCAGCCTTGGGGGCGTTAGCTACAATGAGCAGTTCTTC
CDR3 protein: CASSLGGVSYNEQFF

J gene: TRBJ1-5
clone size: NA
D gene: NA
V gene: TRBV6-6
CDR3 DNA: TGTGCCAGCAGGATACAGGATCAGCCCCAGCATTTT
CDR3 protein: CASRIQDQPQHF

J gene: TRBJ1-5
clone size: NA
D gene: NA
V gene: TRBV27
CDR3 DNA: TGTGCCAGCAGTTTGGGGGTCGGGCAGCCCCAGCATTTT
CDR3 protein: CASSLGVGQPQHF

J gene: TRBJ2-2
clone size: NA
D gene: TRBD2
V gene: TRBV2
CDR3 DNA: TGTGCCAGCAGTTCGACTAGCGTTGGGACCGGGGAGCTGTTTTTT
CDR3 protein: CASSSTSVGTGELFF

J gene: TRBJ2-5
clone size: NA
D gene: NA
V gene: TRBV29-1
CDR3 DNA: TGCAGCGTTGAAGCTATCCAAGAGACCCAGTACTTC
CDR3 protein: CSVEAIQETQYF

J gene: TRBJ1-3
clone size: NA
D gene: NA
V gene: TRBV7-8
CDR3 DNA: TGTGCCAGCAGCTTAGGCCGGGGCTTGCAGGGAAACACCATATATTTT
CDR3 protein: CASSLGRGLQGNTIYF

J gene: TRBJ2-7
clone size: NA
D gene: TRBD2
V gene: TRBV28
CDR3 DNA: TGTGCCAGCGAGGGACTAGCGGGCTCCTACGAGCAGTACTTC
CDR3 protein: CASEGLAGSYEQYF

J gene: TRBJ2-3
clone size: NA
D gene: NA
V gene: TRBV5-1
CDR3 DNA: TGCGCCAGCAGCTTGGCCCCGGGGGCAGATACGCAGTATTTT
CDR3 protein: CASSLAPGADTQYF

J gene: TRBJ2-7
clone size: NA
D gene: NA
V gene: TRBV13
CDR3 DNA: TGTGCCAGCAGCTTAATGGGGGCTCTGGACGAGCAGTACTTC
CDR3 protein: CASSLMGALDEQYF